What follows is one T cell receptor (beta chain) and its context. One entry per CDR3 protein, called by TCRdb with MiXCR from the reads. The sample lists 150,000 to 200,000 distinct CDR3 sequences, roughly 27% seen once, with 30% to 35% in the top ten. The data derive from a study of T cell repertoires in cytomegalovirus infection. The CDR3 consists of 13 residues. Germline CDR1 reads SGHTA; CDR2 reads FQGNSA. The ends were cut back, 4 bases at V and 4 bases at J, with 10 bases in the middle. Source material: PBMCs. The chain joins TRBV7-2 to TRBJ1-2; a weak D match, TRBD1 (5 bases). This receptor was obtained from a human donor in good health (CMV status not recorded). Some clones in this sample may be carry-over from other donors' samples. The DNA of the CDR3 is TGTGCCAGCAGCTCCCGTAGGGGCTATGGCTACACCTTC. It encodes CASSSRRGYGYTF.